The 13 T cell receptor beta chains below were found in one sample sequenced in a study of T cells in Graves' hyperthyroidism and ophthalmopathy. TCR beta CDR3 region amplification was performed from RNA transcripts. Carried out on the TCR CDR3, a first-round RT-PCR used the HTBI primer set. TCRdb reprocessed the multiplex PCR reads via MiXCR and lists one record per CDR3 protein. The table shows around 350,000 distinct CDR3 sequences, with roughly 15% occurring only once. The sequencing sample was made of blood. These receptor sequences come from a woman aged 25 to 39 with Graves' ophthalmopathy.

This clonotype occurred many times. This chain links TRBV13 with TRBJ1-1, with D possibly being TRBD1 (5 bases). Germline V gene sequence: CDR1 PRHDT, CDR2 FYEKMQ (reference sequence). The CDR3 extends over 16 amino acids. The V end was cut by 5 bases, the J end by 0 bases, with 16 bases between. The CDR3 region is CASSQGPDTMNTEAFF. CDR3 coding DNA: TGTGCCAGCAGCCAGGGACCCGATACCATGAACACTGAAGCTTTCTTT. Filled out from reference TRBV13 and TRBJ1-1, the complete variable domain reads AAGVIQSPRHLIKEKRETATLKCYPIPRHDTVYWYQQGPGQDPQFLISFYEKMQSDKGSIPDRFSAQQFSDYHSELNMSSLELGDSALYFCASSQGPDTMNTEAFFGQGTRLTVV.

The chain is built from TRBV11-2 and TRBJ2-2, with 10 bases lining up with TRBD1. The CDR3 spans 18 residues. Germline CDR1 SGHAT, CDR2 FQNNGV. V dropped 5 bases and J dropped 3; count of bases not matched to a gene: 12. The CDR3 sequence is CASSDTGTGVFDTGELFF. CDR3 coding DNA: TGTGCCAGCAGCGATACCGGGACAGGGGTCTTCGACACCGGGGAGCTGTTTTTT.

Details on this clonotype: This clone may be a read error of a much larger clone one base away. CDR3 loop: CASTTRRGSYNEQFF. The CDR3 DNA reads as TGTGCCAGCACCACTCGCAGGGGCTCCTACAATGAGCAGTTCTTC. V gene TRBV12-3 or TRBV12-4 combines with J gene TRBJ2-1; tentative D call: TRBD1 (6 bases). Between the trimmed V and J ends, which lost 7 bases and 0 bases, there was a span of 13 bases. CDR3 size: 15 residues.

This clonotype was observed at least ten times. The chain links TRBV7-9 to TRBJ2-5; D is unresolved. The CDR3 covers 14 residues. Trimming removed 1 base at V and 3 bases at J, with 9 bases between. From germline, CDR1 is SEHNR and CDR2 FQNEAQ (reference sequence). The chain's CDR3 is CASSLVLRKETQYF. CDR3 nucleotide sequence: TGTGCCAGCAGCTTAGTCCTAAGAAAAGAGACCCAGTACTTC.

At least ten counts were recorded for this clonotype. The rearrangement uses TRBV18 and TRBJ1-1, with D tentatively TRBD1 (6 bases). The germline V gene has CDR1 KGHSH and CDR2 LQKENI. The V gene lost 8 bases and the J gene lost 2 bases, with 12 bases spanning the gap. The CDR3 is made up of 13 amino acids. CDR3 protein: CASASGVNTEAFF. The DNA of the CDR3 is TGTGCCAGCGCCTCAGGGGTTAACACTGAAGCTTTCTTT. Using reference TRBV18 and TRBJ1-1 for the parts outside the CDR3, the full variable domain is NAGVMQNPRHLVRRRGQEARLRCSPMKGHSHVYWYRQLPEEGLKFMVYLQKENIIDESGMPKERFSAEFPKEGPSILRIQQVVRGDSAAYFCASASGVNTEAFFGQGTRLTVV.

This clonotype appeared many times. The V and J genes are TRBV27 and TRBJ2-6, with 7 bases matching TRBD1. From germline, CDR1 is MNHEY and CDR2 SMNVEV (reference sequence). This CDR3 is 19 amino acids long. The junction had 15 bases not matched to a gene; V was cut back by 5 bases and J by 2 bases. CDR3 residues: CASSPVQTGWVAGANVLTF. CDR3 nucleotides: TGTGCCAGCAGTCCCGTCCAGACAGGGTGGGTCGCTGGGGCCAACGTCCTGACTTTC.

The chain carries TRBV12-3 or TRBV12-4 and TRBJ2-7; 15 bases are shared with TRBD2. V lost 7 bases and J lost 6; bases outside the gene matches: 4. This CDR3 is built from 14 residues. The CDR3: CASTLGLAGGEQYF. CDR3 coding DNA: TGTGCCAGCACTCTGGGACTAGCGGGAGGCGAGCAGTACTTC.

This clonotype was found many times. The CDR3 DNA follows: TGTGCCAGCAGTGAAGTTGGGCTTGGGTCACCCCTCCACTTT. Its protein is CASSEVGLGSPLHF. The chain carries TRBV2 and TRBJ1-6; D uncertain. V was clipped by 1 base and J by 10 bases, with 11 bases between them. Germline assignment: CDR1 SNHLY and CDR2 FYNNEI. The CDR3 sequence is 14 residues long.

The V call is TRBV7-3, the J call TRBJ2-1, with TRBD2 matching 11 bases. V shed 3 bases, J shed 7 bases, and the junction held 5 bases outside the gene matches. Per the germline V gene, CDR1 is SGHTA and CDR2 is FQGTGA. This CDR3 comprises 15 residues. CDR3 DNA sequence: TGTGCCAGCAGCTTTAGCGGGAGGGCAAGGAATGAGCAGTTCTTC. It is translated as CASSFSGRARNEQFF.

This clonotype was observed many times. The rearrangement links TRBV5-6 to TRBJ2-4; 8 positions match TRBD1. Trimming removed 3 bases from V and 7 bases from J; junction bases left unmatched: 15. CDR1 and CDR2 (germline): SGHDT, YYEEEE. The CDR3 length is 17 residues. The CDR3 DNA sequence: TGTGCCAGCAGCTGGGACAGGTCGTCTGGGCCCAGTAACATTCAGTACTTC. This gives the protein CASSWDRSSGPSNIQYF. Drawing the rest from reference TRBV5-6 and TRBJ2-4, the complete variable domain is DAGVTQSPTHLIKTRGQQVTLRCSPKSGHDTVSWYQQALGQGPQFIFQYYEEEERQRGNFPDRFSGHQFPNYSSELNVNALLLGDSALYLCASSWDRSSGPSNIQYFGAGTRLSVL.

This clonotype was recorded many times. CDR3 in DNA: TGTGCCAGCCGTCATTCCGGTGGCGGCGATGAGCAGTTCTTC. Translation gives CASRHSGGGDEQFF. The rearrangement links TRBV2 to TRBJ2-1; D remains ambiguous. V was trimmed by 8 bases and J by 8 bases, leaving 19 bases between them. Germline values: CDR1 SNHLY, CDR2 FYNNEI. The length of the CDR3 is 14 residues.

This clonotype was seen only a few times. The chain combines TRBV30 with TRBJ2-5; either TRBD1 or TRBD2 may fit D (6 bases each). CDR3 length: 13 amino acids. V was trimmed by 2 bases and J by 5 bases, leaving 12 bases between them. The germline V gene has CDR1 GTSNPN and CDR2 SVGIG (reference sequence). CDR3 amino acids: CAWSLGGLETQYF. The CDR3 nucleotides are TGTGCCTGGAGTTTGGGGGGCCTGGAGACCCAGTACTTC.

This clonotype has at least ten counts. This chain joins TRBV30 and TRBJ1-3, with D uncertain. V was clipped by 0 bases and J by 0 bases, with 12 bases between them. The germline V gene encodes CDR1 GTSNPN and CDR2 SVGIG (reference sequence). CDR3 size: 16 residues. The CDR3 sequence is CAWSVGWESSGNTIYF. CDR3 coding DNA: TGTGCCTGGAGTGTTGGGTGGGAGAGCTCTGGAAACACCATATATTTT.